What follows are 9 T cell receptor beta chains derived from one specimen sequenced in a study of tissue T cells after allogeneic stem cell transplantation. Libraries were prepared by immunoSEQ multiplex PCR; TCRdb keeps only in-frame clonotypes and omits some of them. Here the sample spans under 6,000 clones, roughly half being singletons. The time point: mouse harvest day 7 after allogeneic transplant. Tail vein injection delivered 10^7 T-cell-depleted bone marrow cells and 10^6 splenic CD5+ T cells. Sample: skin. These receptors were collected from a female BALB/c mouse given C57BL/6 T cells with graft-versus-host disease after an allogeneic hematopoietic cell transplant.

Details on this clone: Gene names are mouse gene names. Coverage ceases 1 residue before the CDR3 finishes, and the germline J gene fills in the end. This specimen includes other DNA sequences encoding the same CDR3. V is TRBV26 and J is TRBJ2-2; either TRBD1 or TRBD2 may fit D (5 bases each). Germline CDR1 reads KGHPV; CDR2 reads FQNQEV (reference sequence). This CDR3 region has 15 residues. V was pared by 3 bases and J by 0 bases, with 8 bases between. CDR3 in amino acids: CASSLGAANTGQLYF. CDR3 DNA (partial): TGTGCCAGCAGTCTTGGGGCAGCAAACACCGGGCAGCTCTAC.

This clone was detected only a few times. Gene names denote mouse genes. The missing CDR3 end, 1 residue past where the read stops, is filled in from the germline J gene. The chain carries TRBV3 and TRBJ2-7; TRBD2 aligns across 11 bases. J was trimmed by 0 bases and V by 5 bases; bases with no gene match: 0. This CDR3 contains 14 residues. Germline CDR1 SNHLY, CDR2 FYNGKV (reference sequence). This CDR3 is CASSDWGGSYEQYF. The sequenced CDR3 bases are TGTGCCAGCAGCGACTGGGGGGGCTCCTATGAACAGTAC.

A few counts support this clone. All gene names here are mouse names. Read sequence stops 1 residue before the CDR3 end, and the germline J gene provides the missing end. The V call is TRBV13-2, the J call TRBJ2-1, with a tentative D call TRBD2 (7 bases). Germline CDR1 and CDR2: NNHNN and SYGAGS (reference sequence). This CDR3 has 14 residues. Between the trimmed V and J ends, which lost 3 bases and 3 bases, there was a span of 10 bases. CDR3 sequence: CASGAWGAYAEQFF. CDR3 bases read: TGTGCCAGCGGTGCGTGGGGGGCCTATGCTGAGCAGTTC.

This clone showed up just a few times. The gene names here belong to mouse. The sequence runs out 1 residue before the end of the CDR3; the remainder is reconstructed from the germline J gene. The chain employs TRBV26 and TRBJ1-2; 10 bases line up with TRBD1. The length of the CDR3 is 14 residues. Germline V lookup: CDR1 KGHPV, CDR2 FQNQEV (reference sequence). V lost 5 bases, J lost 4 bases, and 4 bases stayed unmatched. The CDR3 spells CASSLGQGSSDYTF. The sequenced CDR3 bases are TGTGCCAGCAGTTTGGGACAGGGGAGCTCCGACTACACC.

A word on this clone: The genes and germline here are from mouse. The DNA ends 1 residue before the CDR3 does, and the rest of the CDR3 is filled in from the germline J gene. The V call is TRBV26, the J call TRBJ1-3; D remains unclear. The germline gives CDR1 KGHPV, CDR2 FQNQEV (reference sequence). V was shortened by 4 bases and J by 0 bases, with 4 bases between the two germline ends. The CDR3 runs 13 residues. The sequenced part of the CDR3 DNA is TGTGCCAGCAGTCGGATTTCTGGAAATACGCTCTAT. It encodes CASSRISGNTLY. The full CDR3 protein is CASSRISGNTLYF.

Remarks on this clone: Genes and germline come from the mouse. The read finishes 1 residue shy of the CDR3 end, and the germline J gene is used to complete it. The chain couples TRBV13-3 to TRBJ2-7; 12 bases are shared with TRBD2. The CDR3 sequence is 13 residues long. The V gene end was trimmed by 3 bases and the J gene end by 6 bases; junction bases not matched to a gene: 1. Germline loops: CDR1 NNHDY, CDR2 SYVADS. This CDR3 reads CASSGTGGGEQYF. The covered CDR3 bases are TGTGCCAGCAGTGGGACTGGGGGGGGTGAACAGTAC.

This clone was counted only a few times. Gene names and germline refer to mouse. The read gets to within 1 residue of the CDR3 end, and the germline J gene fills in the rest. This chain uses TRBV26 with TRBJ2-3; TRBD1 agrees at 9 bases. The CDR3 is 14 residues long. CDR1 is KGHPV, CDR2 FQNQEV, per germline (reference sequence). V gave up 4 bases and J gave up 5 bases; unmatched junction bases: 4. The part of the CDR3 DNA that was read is TGTGCCAGCAGTCGGGGACAGGGAGGAGAAACGCTGTAT. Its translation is CASSRGQGGETLY. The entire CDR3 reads CASSRGQGGETLYF.

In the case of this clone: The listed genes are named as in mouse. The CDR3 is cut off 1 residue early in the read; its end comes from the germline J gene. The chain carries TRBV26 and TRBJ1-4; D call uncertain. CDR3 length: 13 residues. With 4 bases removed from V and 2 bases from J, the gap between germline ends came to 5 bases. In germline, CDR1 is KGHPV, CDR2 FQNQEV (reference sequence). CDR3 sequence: CASSPTSNERLFF. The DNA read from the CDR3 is TGTGCCAGCAGTCCCACATCCAACGAAAGATTATTT.

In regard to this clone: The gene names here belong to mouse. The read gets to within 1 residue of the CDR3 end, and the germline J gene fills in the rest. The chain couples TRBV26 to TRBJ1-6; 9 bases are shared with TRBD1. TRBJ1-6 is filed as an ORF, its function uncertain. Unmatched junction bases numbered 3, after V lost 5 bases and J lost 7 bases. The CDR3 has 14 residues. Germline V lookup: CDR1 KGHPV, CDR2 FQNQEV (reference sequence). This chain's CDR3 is CASSFGQGNSPLYF. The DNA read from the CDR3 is TGTGCCAGCAGTTTCGGACAGGGGAATTCGCCCCTCTAC.